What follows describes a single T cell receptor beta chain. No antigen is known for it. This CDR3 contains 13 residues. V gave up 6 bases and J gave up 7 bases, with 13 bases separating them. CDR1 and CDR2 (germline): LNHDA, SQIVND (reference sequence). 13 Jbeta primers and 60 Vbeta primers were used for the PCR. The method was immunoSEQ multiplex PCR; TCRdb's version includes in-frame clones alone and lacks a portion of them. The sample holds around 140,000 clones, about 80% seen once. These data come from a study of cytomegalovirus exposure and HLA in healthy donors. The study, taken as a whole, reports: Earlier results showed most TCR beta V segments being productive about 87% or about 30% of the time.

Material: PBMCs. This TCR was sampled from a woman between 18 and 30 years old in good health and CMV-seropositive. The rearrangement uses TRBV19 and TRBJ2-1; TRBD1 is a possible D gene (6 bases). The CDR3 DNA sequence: TGTGCCAGTAGGGAAGGGACAATGAATGAGCAGTTCTTC. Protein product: CASREGTMNEQFF.